The 31 T cell receptor beta chains below come from one sample, sequenced in a study of shared clonotypes between healthy human individuals (dated by TCRdb to about 2020). CD8 naive samples consisted of CD45RO-negative cells that were positively selected for CCR7, yielding a CD45RA+CCR7+ population without TemRA cells. The receptor library was made with the immunoSEQ multiplex PCR assay. The table was pulled from immuneACCESS by TCRdb, which kept in-frame rearrangements only. Such tables lose some clones; where checked, under half of the loss comes from unresolved V genes, and the rest has no known cause. This sample gives roughly 650,000 clones in total; about 95% of them show up just once. Less than 0.12% of the sample goes to the ten largest clones. The sequenced sample was naive CD8+ T cells sorted from blood. What this sample's cell subset or site label stands for: CD45RA+CCR7+. Source of these receptors: a woman aged 25 to 39 in good health.

The chain recombines TRBV7-8 with TRBJ1-2, with D perhaps matching TRBD1 (6 bases). V lost 5 bases and J lost 4, with 23 bases in between. The germline CDR1 and CDR2 sequences are SGHVS and FQNEAQ. The CDR3 extends over 17 amino acids. The DNA for the CDR3 is TGTGCCAGCAGCCAGGGAAGAAGGGCAGGGGTACTCTATGGCTACACCTTC. This codes for CASSQGRRAGVLYGYTF.

This clone was seen once. V usage is TRBV4-1 and J usage is TRBJ1-5, with no clear D. V was cut by 6 bases and J by 4 bases, with 16 bases left in between. This CDR3 has 15 residues. Per germline, CDR1 MGHRA and CDR2 YSYEKL. In DNA, the CDR3 is TGCGCCAGCAGTGTATCAGGTGGCCTGAATCAGCCCCAGCATTTT. As protein: CASSVSGGLNQPQHF.

J is TRBJ2-4 and V is TRBV28; D tentatively reads TRBD1 or TRBD2 (6 bases each). In germline, CDR1 is MDHEN, CDR2 SYDVKM. This CDR3 is 11 amino acids long. V dropped 6 bases and J dropped 13 bases, with 13 bases sitting between them. The CDR3, as DNA: TGTGCCAGCAGGGGTATGGGGGGCCAGTACTTC. Its protein is CASRGMGGQYF.

The chain links TRBV2 to TRBJ2-3; 7 bases fit TRBD2. Germline V gene lookup returns CDR1 SNHLY and CDR2 FYNNEI. The CDR3 loop spans 13 amino acids. The J segment lost 4 bases and the V segment lost 7 bases, leaving 5 bases of the junction unmatched. The CDR3 DNA is TGTGCCAGCAATAGCGGGTCCTCAGATACGCAGTATTTT. The encoded protein is CASNSGSSDTQYF.

The rearrangement links TRBV15 to TRBJ1-1, with TRBD1 identical over 7 bases. The CDR3 runs to 15 residues. J was trimmed by 2 bases and V by 5 bases; bases with no gene match: 8. Per the germline V gene, CDR1 is LNHNV and CDR2 is YYDKDF (reference sequence). The CDR3 DNA follows: TGTGCCACCAGCTACAGGGGCCCCCCTAACACTGAAGCTTTCTTT. Residues: CATSYRGPPNTEAFF.

The chain joins TRBV7-6 to TRBJ1-3; D is undetermined. There are 15 residues in the CDR3. In germline, CDR1 is SGHVS, CDR2 FNYEAQ. Trimming cost V 2 bases and J 3 bases, with 11 bases left between them. Written as DNA, the CDR3 is TGTGCCAGCAGCTTAAGTTTAGGCCTTGGAAACACCATATATTTT. Protein sequence: CASSLSLGLGNTIYF.

V and J are TRBV9 and TRBJ2-3; 7 nucleotides agree with TRBD2. The V gene's germline CDR1 is SGDLS and CDR2 YYNGEE. Unmatched junction bases numbered 5, after V lost 2 bases and J lost 2 bases. The length of the CDR3 is 15 residues. In DNA, the CDR3 is TGTGCCAGCAGCGTTGCTAGCGGTTACACAGATACGCAGTATTTT. This sequence encodes CASSVASGYTDTQYF.

The rearrangement links TRBV6-1 to TRBJ1-5; perhaps TRBD1 as D (6 bases). The CDR3 runs to 15 residues. Trimming removed 5 bases from V and 6 bases from J, with 17 bases in between. The germline V gene encodes CDR1 MNHNS and CDR2 SASEGT. The CDR3, as DNA: TGTGCCAGCAGTCTGTCAGGGGCGAAGGTTCAGCCCCAGCATTTT. Encoded protein: CASSLSGAKVQPQHF.

V is TRBV7-9 and J is TRBJ2-3; 9 bases fit TRBD1. The CDR3 covers 18 residues. Looked up from germline, CDR1 is SEHNR and CDR2 is FQNEAQ (reference sequence). V gave up 5 bases and J gave up 6 bases; unmatched junction bases: 18. The CDR3 protein is CASSPPDRGTLNGDTQYF. DNA for the CDR3: TGTGCCAGCAGCCCGCCTGACAGGGGGACATTGAATGGGGATACGCAGTATTTT.

The chain links TRBV28 to TRBJ1-1; D is undetermined. V shed 1 base and J shed 3 bases, with 6 bases lying between them. The length of the CDR3 is 13 residues. The germline V gene has CDR1 MDHEN and CDR2 SYDVKM. As DNA, the CDR3 is TGTGCCAGCAGTTTATACAAACACACTGAAGCTTTCTTT. Amino acids: CASSLYKHTEAFF.

The chain combines TRBV7-9 with TRBJ1-3, with no clear D. Germline V gene data show CDR1 as SEHNR and CDR2 as FQNEAQ (reference sequence). The length of the CDR3 is 17 residues. V lost 4 bases and J lost 3, with 19 bases in between. The CDR3 DNA is TGTGCCAGCAGCTCACAAATGGGTCCGGGAAGTGGAAACACCATATATTTT. It yields the protein CASSSQMGPGSGNTIYF.

As regards this clone: At one end the junction does not follow the germline gene, possibly because of a read error. The genes are TRBV6-1 and TRBJ2-7, with D possibly called TRBD1 or TRBD2 (6 bases each). Germline CDR1 reads MNHNS; CDR2 reads SASEGT. This CDR3 contains 15 residues. The CDR3 bases are TGTGCCAGCAGTGAATTCCGTTGGGGGGCGCGGGATACCTCCTTC. Translation: CASSEFRWGARDTSF.

The chain joins TRBV27 to TRBJ2-1; 10 bases are a match to TRBD1. The CDR3 sequence is 16 residues long. V lost 6 bases to trimming and J lost 9 bases; unmatched junction nucleotides: 14. CDR1 and CDR2 from the germline V gene are MNHEY and SMNVEV (reference sequence). The CDR3 reads CASSLRDRGSHAEQFF. The CDR3, as DNA: TGTGCCAGCAGCCTCCGGGACAGGGGTAGCCATGCTGAGCAGTTCTTC.

J is TRBJ2-1 and V is TRBV30; possible D gene TRBD2, 5 bases. This CDR3 region has 16 residues. Germline V gene lookup returns CDR1 GTSNPN and CDR2 SVGIG (reference sequence). V lost 4 bases, J lost 0 bases, and 16 bases lay in between. The CDR3 nucleotides read TGTGCCTGGAAAGTAAGCGGATCAAGCTCCTACAATGAGCAGTTCTTC. This codes for CAWKVSGSSSYNEQFF.

The J gene is TRBJ2-1, the V gene TRBV5-4; maybe TRBD2 (6 bases). The CDR3 is 15 residues long. Germline lookup yields CDR1 SGHNT and CDR2 YYREEE (reference sequence). V lost 5 bases and J 2 bases, leaving 14 bases between the germline ends. CDR3 nucleotide sequence: TGTGCCAGCAGTTCTGATAGCGGACCCTACAATGAGCAGTTCTTC. Protein product: CASSSDSGPYNEQFF.

The gene calls are TRBV27 and TRBJ1-1; D is possibly TRBD1 (6 bases). There are 12 residues in the CDR3. Germline V gene data show CDR1 as MNHEY and CDR2 as SMNVEV (reference sequence). The V end lost 5 bases, the J end lost 5 bases, and 9 bases lay between the germline ends. CDR3: CASSTGLTEAFF. The CDR3 nucleotides are TGTGCCAGCAGTACAGGGTTGACTGAAGCTTTCTTT.

The chain carries TRBV6-5 and TRBJ2-2; 9 bases are a match to TRBD1. The CDR3 sequence is 15 residues long. Per the germline V gene, CDR1 is MNHEY and CDR2 is SVGAGI. With V trimmed by 8 bases and J by 4 bases, 8 bases remained unmatched. CDR3 sequence reads: CASEQGALGTGELFF. CDR3 coding DNA: TGTGCCAGCGAACAGGGGGCCTTGGGCACCGGGGAGCTGTTTTTT.

The CDR3 reads CASSDPLAGGPQETQYF. The DNA for the CDR3 is TGTGCCAGCAGTGACCCACTAGCGGGAGGGCCGCAAGAGACCCAGTACTTC. This chain joins TRBV2 and TRBJ2-5; 13 nucleotides align to TRBD2. CDR3 size: 17 residues. CDR1 is SNHLY and CDR2 is FYNNEI in the germline V gene. V was clipped by 3 bases and J by 2 bases; unmatched bases: 6.

The chain has TRBV7-8 and TRBJ2-7, with TRBD2 identical over 12 bases. The junction had 17 bases not matched to a gene; V was cut back by 4 bases and J by 1 base. Germline CDR1 SGHVS, CDR2 FQNEAQ. This CDR3 is 20 amino acids long. CDR3 DNA sequence: TGTGCCAGCAGCTCCTATACTAGCGGGAGGACTCTCCCTGGGTCCTACGAGCAGTACTTC. The encoded protein is CASSSYTSGRTLPGSYEQYF.

V is TRBV21-1 and J is TRBJ1-1; TRBD1, as called in the table, went unchecked against the DNA. TRBV21-1 is an annotated pseudogene. The CDR3 contains 15 residues. CDR3 region: CASSNLGHPNTEAFF. The CDR3 DNA sequence: TGTGCCAGCAGCAACCTCGGACATCCCAACACTGAAGCTTTCTTT.

A word on this clone: The same CDR3 arises from other DNA sequences in this sample as well. The chain uses TRBV27 and TRBJ2-5; D is undetermined. The CDR3 contains 15 residues. Trimming shortened V by 3 bases and J by 1 base, and 12 bases separated the two germline ends. Looked up from germline, CDR1 is MNHEY and CDR2 is SMNVEV (reference sequence). The CDR3 DNA reads as TGTGCCAGCAGTTTGGGCACCTCAGTCCAAGAGACCCAGTACTTC. Residues: CASSLGTSVQETQYF.

V usage is TRBV28 and J usage is TRBJ2-7; TRBD1 agrees at 7 bases. The CDR3 consists of 16 residues. Germline V CDR1 and CDR2: MDHEN, SYDVKM. V shed 5 bases and J 5 bases; nucleotides not matched to a gene: 15. The CDR3 loop reads CASSPGTAKVRHEQYF. The CDR3 DNA follows: TGTGCCAGCAGTCCCGGGACAGCCAAGGTCCGGCACGAGCAGTACTTC.

The J gene is TRBJ1-5, the V gene TRBV28; D call uncertain. Trimming took 4 bases from V and 4 from J, leaving 8 bases between them. The CDR3 extends over 13 amino acids. The germline V gene has CDR1 MDHEN and CDR2 SYDVKM. CDR3 in amino acids: CASSSGLNQPQHF. CDR3 DNA sequence: TGTGCCAGCAGTTCGGGCTTAAATCAGCCCCAGCATTTT.

The rearrangement joins TRBV5-1 to TRBJ2-1; 11 bases align to TRBD2. Looked up from germline, CDR1 is SGHRS and CDR2 is YFSETQ. V was clipped by 3 bases and J by 9 bases; unmatched bases: 11. The CDR3 totals 16 residues. The CDR3 region is CASSSRLAGLPVEQFF. In DNA form, the CDR3 reads TGCGCCAGCAGCTCGAGACTAGCGGGACTACCGGTTGAGCAGTTCTTC.

This chain links TRBV7-9 with TRBJ2-7; D unclear. V lost 5 bases, J lost 2 bases, and 10 bases lay in between. This CDR3 has 13 residues. Looked up from germline, CDR1 is SEHNR and CDR2 is FQNEAQ (reference sequence). The CDR3 spells CASSPPRAYEQYF. CDR3 DNA sequence: TGTGCCAGCAGCCCCCCTCGGGCCTACGAGCAGTACTTC.

CDR3 bases: TGCGCCAGCAGCCTACACCCGACAGCTGAAGCTTTCTTT. Its protein product is CASSLHPTAEAFF. The chain carries TRBV4-1 and TRBJ1-1, with D perhaps TRBD1 (5 bases). CDR1 MGHRA and CDR2 YSYEKL come from the germline V gene. The V and J ends lost 4 bases and 6 bases respectively, with 12 bases between them. The CDR3 has 13 amino acids.

The chain carries TRBV28 and TRBJ1-5, with a tentative D call TRBD1 (6 bases). V shed 8 bases and J shed 5 bases, with 16 bases lying between them. Germline assignment: CDR1 MDHEN and CDR2 SYDVKM. The CDR3 runs 14 residues. This chain's CDR3 is CASGLQGGDQPQHF. CDR3 DNA sequence: TGTGCCAGCGGCCTACAGGGTGGGGATCAGCCCCAGCATTTT.

This sequence joins TRBV11-2 and TRBJ2-7; TRBD1 matches 9 bases. This CDR3 spans 17 amino acids. Germline V gene lookup returns CDR1 SGHAT and CDR2 FQNNGV. The trim removed 5 bases at V and 6 bases at J, leaving 17 bases unmatched. The CDR3 spells CASSPMGGDRVLGEQYF. The CDR3 DNA sequence: TGTGCCAGCAGCCCAATGGGGGGGGACAGGGTACTGGGCGAGCAGTACTTC.

The chain is built from TRBV5-6 and TRBJ2-7; a possible D gene is TRBD1 (6 bases). Germline V lookup: CDR1 SGHDT, CDR2 YYEEEE. With 1 base removed from V and 6 bases from J, the gap between germline ends came to 14 bases. The CDR3 extends over 14 amino acids. The CDR3 DNA is TGTGCCAGCAGCTTGCCCCGGGACACTTCCGAGCAGTACTTC. It is translated as CASSLPRDTSEQYF.

This clone was observed a single time. This sequence joins TRBV15 and TRBJ1-4, with D uncertain. Germline V gene data show CDR1 as LNHNV and CDR2 as YYDKDF (reference sequence). This CDR3 is built from 18 residues. Trimming shortened V by 0 bases and J by 0 bases, and 14 bases separated the two germline ends. The CDR3 is CATSRDGEPLATNEKLFF. CDR3 bases: TGTGCCACCAGCAGAGACGGCGAACCGTTAGCAACTAATGAAAAACTGTTTTTT.

This chain connects TRBV6-5 to TRBJ2-7, with D perhaps given as TRBD1 or TRBD2 (7 bases each). The CDR3 has 15 residues. The V end was cut by 6 bases, the J end by 2 bases, with 17 bases between. The germline CDR1 and CDR2 sequences are MNHEY and SVGAGI. Here the CDR3 DNA reads TGTGCCAGCAGGGCTACAGGGGAGGGGGCCTACGAGCAGTACTTC. This sequence encodes CASRATGEGAYEQYF.